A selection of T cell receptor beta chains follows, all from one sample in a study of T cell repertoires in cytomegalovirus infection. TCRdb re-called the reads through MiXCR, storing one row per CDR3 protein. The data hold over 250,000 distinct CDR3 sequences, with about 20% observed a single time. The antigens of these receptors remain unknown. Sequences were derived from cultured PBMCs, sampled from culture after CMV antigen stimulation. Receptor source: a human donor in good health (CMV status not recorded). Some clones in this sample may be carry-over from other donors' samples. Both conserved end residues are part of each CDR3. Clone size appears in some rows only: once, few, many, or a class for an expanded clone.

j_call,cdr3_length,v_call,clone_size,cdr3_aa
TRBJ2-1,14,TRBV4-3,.,CASSHLRRGNEQFF
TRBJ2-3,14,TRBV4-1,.,CASSQALVTDTQYF
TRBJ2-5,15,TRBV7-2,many,CASTRGQGLEETQYF
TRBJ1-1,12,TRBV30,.,CAWSDQNTEAFF
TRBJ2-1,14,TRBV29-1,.,CSVDPREQGNEQFF
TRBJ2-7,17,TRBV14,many,CASSQEHAGGASYEQYF
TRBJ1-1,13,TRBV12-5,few,CASGRQMNTEAFF
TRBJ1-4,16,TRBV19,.,CASSFTGQPINEKLFF
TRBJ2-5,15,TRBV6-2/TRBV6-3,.,CASSTASGRGETQYF
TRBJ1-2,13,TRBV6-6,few,CASTHSKVNGYTF
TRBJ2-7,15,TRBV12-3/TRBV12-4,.,CASSFLAGEGYEQYF
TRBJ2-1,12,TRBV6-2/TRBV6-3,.,CASSARLAEQFF
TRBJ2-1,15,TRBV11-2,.,CASSFGGSNYNEQFF
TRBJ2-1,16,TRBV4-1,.,CASSQDLAETYNEQFF
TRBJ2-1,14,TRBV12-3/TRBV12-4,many,CASTQKTGYNEQFF
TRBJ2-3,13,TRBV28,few,CASSFGVEDTQYF
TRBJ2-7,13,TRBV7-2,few,CASSFGGKDEQYF
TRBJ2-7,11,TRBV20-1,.,CSASRVYEQYF
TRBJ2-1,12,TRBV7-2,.,CASSLLGDEQFF
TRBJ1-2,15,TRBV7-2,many,CASSLVAGGNYGYTF
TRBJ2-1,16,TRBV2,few,CASSGVGLAGVNEQFF
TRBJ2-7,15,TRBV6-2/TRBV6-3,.,CASSSDRGPEYEQYF
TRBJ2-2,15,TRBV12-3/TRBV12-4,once,CASREGTLNTGELFF
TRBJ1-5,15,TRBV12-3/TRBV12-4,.,CASSQTLWSNQPQHF
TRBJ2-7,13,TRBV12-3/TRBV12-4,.,CASSPSASYEQYF
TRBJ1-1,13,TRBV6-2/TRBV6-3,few,CASSPTGVPEAFF
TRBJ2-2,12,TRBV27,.,CASSFTIGELFF
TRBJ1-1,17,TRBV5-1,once,CASSLVGTGVADTEAFF
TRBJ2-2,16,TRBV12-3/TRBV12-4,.,CASSPRGGANTGELFF
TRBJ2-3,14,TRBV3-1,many,CASSQGVGGRTQYF
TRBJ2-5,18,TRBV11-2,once,CASSLDSSGRFHQETQYF
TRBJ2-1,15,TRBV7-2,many,CASSLLAGDFDEQFF
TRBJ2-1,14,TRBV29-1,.,CSVAPGQFNNEQFF
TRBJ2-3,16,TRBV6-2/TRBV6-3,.,CASSYDHRDLTDTQYF
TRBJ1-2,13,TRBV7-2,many,CASSYDRNYGYTF
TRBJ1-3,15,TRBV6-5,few,CASSYSTSSGNTIYF
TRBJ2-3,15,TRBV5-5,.,CASSGEQRSTDTQYF
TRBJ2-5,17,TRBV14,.,CASSPRQGRILEETQYF
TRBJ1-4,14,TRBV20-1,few,CSASDQRLNEKLFF
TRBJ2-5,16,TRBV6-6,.,CASSRLSGTGWETQYF
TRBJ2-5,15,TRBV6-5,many,CASKLGTGGMKTQYF
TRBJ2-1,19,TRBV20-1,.,CSANADSRRGRSSYNEQFF